These T cell receptor beta chains were read from a single sample in a study of blood T cell repertoires in COVID-19. The protocol was immunoSEQ multiplex PCR, while the TCRdb copy is restricted to in-frame clones and leaves out a portion. The data contain tens of thousands of clones, around nine tenths of them seen just once; the ten biggest clones take up less than 10%. Sample: peripheral blood. Receptors originate from a human donor in a cohort sampled during active COVID-19. The CDR3 runs from the conserved cysteine through the conserved F or W. The order of the fields is D gene, clone size, J gene, V gene, CDR3 DNA, CDR3 protein. D genes are given only for firm matches. Expanded clones get a size class; other rows say once, few or many, or leave the size out.

d_call: TRBD2; clone_size: NA; j_call: TRBJ2-1; v_call: TRBV9; cdr3_nt: TGTGCCAGCAGCGTTAAGAGCGGGGGTTACAATGAGCAGTTCTTC; cdr3_aa: CASSVKSGGYNEQFF
d_call: TRBD1; clone_size: NA; j_call: TRBJ1-3; v_call: TRBV5-1; cdr3_nt: TGCGCCAGCAGCTCCACAGGGGGATCTGGAAACACCATATATTTT; cdr3_aa: CASSSTGGSGNTIYF
d_call: TRBD2; clone_size: NA; j_call: TRBJ2-1; v_call: TRBV2; cdr3_nt: TGTGCCAGCAGTGAAGGACTAGCGGTCTACAATGAGCAGTTCTTC; cdr3_aa: CASSEGLAVYNEQFF
d_call: TRBD1; clone_size: NA; j_call: TRBJ1-1; v_call: TRBV27; cdr3_nt: TGTGCCAGCAGTTTATCTACCCATTTGGACAGGCGGATGACTGAAGCTTTCTTT; cdr3_aa: CASSLSTHLDRRMTEAFF
d_call: NA; clone_size: NA; j_call: TRBJ1-5; v_call: TRBV28; cdr3_nt: TGTGCCAGCAGCCCTCTTGGTGGGGCAGTCAATCAGCCCCAGCATTTT; cdr3_aa: CASSPLGGAVNQPQHF
d_call: NA; clone_size: medium-sized; j_call: TRBJ2-2; v_call: TRBV6-5; cdr3_nt: TGTGCCAGCAGTTACTCGGGCGGGGACTCCAAGCTGTTTTTT; cdr3_aa: CASSYSGGDSKLFF
d_call: TRBD2; clone_size: once; j_call: TRBJ2-3; v_call: TRBV10-1; cdr3_nt: TGCGCCAGCACTCAAGCGGGGTCGGTGGATACGCAGTATTTT; cdr3_aa: CASTQAGSVDTQYF
d_call: NA; clone_size: once; j_call: TRBJ2-1; v_call: TRBV5-1; cdr3_nt: TGCGCCAGCAGCCCGGGGGAGCTAAAATCCAATGAGCAGTTCTTC; cdr3_aa: CASSPGELKSNEQFF
d_call: NA; clone_size: NA; j_call: TRBJ1-4; v_call: TRBV5-4; cdr3_nt: TGTGCCAGCAGCAGAGGGCAGGGGATTAATGAAAAACTGTTTTTT; cdr3_aa: CASSRGQGINEKLFF
d_call: TRBD2; clone_size: NA; j_call: TRBJ2-2; v_call: TRBV3-1/TRBV3-2; cdr3_nt: TGTGCCAGCAGCCAAGACGCGCTAGCGGGGGCTACCGGGGAGCTGTTTTTT; cdr3_aa: CASSQDALAGATGELFF
d_call: TRBD1; clone_size: NA; j_call: TRBJ1-5; v_call: TRBV2; cdr3_nt: TGTGCCAGCAGCACCGGGACAGGGTCCAATCAGCCCCAGCATTTT; cdr3_aa: CASSTGTGSNQPQHF
d_call: NA; clone_size: NA; j_call: TRBJ1-1; v_call: TRBV15; cdr3_nt: TGTGCCACCAGCAGAGATCTCTCCCGCGGGGCTGAAGCTTTCTTT; cdr3_aa: CATSRDLSRGAEAFF
d_call: TRBD1; clone_size: NA; j_call: TRBJ2-5; v_call: TRBV11-3; cdr3_nt: TGTGCCAGCAGCCGGGACAGCCAAGAGACCCAGTACTTC; cdr3_aa: CASSRDSQETQYF
d_call: TRBD2; clone_size: NA; j_call: TRBJ2-1; v_call: TRBV5-1; cdr3_nt: TGCGCCAGCAGCGCCGGGACTAGCGGGGTGAGCTCCTACAATGAGCAGTTCTTC; cdr3_aa: CASSAGTSGVSSYNEQFF